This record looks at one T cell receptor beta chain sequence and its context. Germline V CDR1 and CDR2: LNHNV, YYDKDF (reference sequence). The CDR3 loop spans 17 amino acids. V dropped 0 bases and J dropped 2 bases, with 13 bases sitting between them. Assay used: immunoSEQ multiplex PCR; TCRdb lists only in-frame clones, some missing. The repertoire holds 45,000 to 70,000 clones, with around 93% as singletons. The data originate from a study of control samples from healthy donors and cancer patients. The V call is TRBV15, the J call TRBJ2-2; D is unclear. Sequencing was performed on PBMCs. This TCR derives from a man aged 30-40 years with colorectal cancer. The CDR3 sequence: CATSRDYPAANTGELFF. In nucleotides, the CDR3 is TGTGCCACCAGCAGAGATTACCCCGCCGCAAACACCGGGGAGCTGTTTTTT.